A single sample is the source of the 4 T cell receptor beta chains below, sequenced in a study of blood T cell repertoires in COVID-19. Libraries were prepared by immunoSEQ multiplex PCR; TCRdb keeps only in-frame clonotypes and omits some of them. The data contain 200,000 to 250,000 clones, 65% to 90% of them singletons. The specimen was peripheral blood. Every receptor here comes from a woman aged 45 to 65 with acute or convalescent COVID-19.

The rearrangement uses TRBV6-2 or TRBV6-3 and TRBJ1-6; maybe TRBD1 (5 bases). CDR1 is MNHEY, CDR2 SVGEGT, per germline. This CDR3 is 17 amino acids long. V lost 0 bases and J lost 4, with 13 bases in between. The CDR3 reads CASSYSAVGPYNSPLHF. The CDR3 nucleotides read TGTGCCAGCAGTTACTCCGCCGTGGGGCCTTATAATTCACCCCTCCACTTT.

V usage is TRBV5-4 and J usage is TRBJ2-2; D unresolved. The CDR3 covers 13 residues. Deletions cut 1 base from V and 5 bases from J, with 6 bases between. Germline lookup yields CDR1 SGHNT and CDR2 YYREEE (reference sequence). This chain's CDR3 is CASSLSRTGELFF. The CDR3 nucleotides are TGTGCCAGCAGCTTGTCCCGGACCGGGGAGCTGTTTTTT.

This chain joins TRBV5-1 and TRBJ2-7, with D possibly TRBD2 on 7 matching bases. V gave up 0 bases and J gave up 2 bases, with 18 bases separating them. Germline loops: CDR1 SGHRS, CDR2 YFSETQ. The CDR3 is made up of 17 amino acids. CDR3 nucleotides: TGCGCCAGCAGCTTGGTAATATCGGGGGGCCGCCCCTACGAGCAGTACTTC. This sequence encodes CASSLVISGGRPYEQYF.

This clone was detected once. V is TRBV7-2 and J is TRBJ2-1; 10 bases match TRBD2. Germline CDR1 is SGHTA and CDR2 is FQGNSA. The CDR3 runs 16 residues. The V gene end was trimmed by 4 bases and the J gene end by 2 bases; junction bases not matched to a gene: 5. The CDR3 sequence is CASSSTSGRTYNEQFF. As DNA, the CDR3 is TGTGCCAGCAGCTCGACTAGCGGGCGGACCTACAATGAGCAGTTCTTC.